This T cell receptor (beta chain) was captured in a study of CD8 T cells in acute hepatitis C reinfection. The data were produced by immunoSEQ multiplex PCR, yet TCRdb's version contains in-frame clones alone and is incomplete. Of approximately 40,000 clones listed, 80% to 90% are singletons. Described time point: naive CD8 control sorted from an acute-time-point sample. Germline values: CDR1 MDHEN, CDR2 SYDVKM. CDR3 length: 14 amino acids. V lost 6 bases, J lost 0 bases, and 6 bases lay in between. Remarks on this clone: Its antigen is undetermined.

Study results and caveats: Preferential TRBV04 and TRBV06 usage appeared in all groups and was not explained by the naive pool. Diversity was high, without significant differences between resolver and chronic groups. No chronic follow-up sample yielded enough NS3-1073 specific cells. Few CDR3s matched those for other epitopes.

J is TRBJ2-6 and V is TRBV28; D uncertain. This TCR was sampled from a woman aged 18-29 years who spontaneously cleared hepatitis C infection. Sequencing was done on a sample of naive CD8+ T cells from PBMCs. This CDR3 is CASRGYSGANVLTF. The CDR3 DNA follows: TGTGCCAGCAGAGGCTACTCTGGGGCCAACGTCCTGACTTTC.